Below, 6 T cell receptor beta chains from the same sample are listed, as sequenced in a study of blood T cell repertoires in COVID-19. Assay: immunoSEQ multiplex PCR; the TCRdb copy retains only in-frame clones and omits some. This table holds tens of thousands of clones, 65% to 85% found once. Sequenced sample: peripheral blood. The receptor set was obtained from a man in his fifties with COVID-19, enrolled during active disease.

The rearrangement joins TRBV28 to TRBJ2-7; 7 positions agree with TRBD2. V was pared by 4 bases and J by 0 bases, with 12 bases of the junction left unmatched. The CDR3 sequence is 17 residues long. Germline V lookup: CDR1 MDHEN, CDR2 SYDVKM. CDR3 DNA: TGTGCCAGCAGTTCCTTGACTAGCACCAATCCCTCCTACGAGCAGTACTTC. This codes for CASSSLTSTNPSYEQYF.

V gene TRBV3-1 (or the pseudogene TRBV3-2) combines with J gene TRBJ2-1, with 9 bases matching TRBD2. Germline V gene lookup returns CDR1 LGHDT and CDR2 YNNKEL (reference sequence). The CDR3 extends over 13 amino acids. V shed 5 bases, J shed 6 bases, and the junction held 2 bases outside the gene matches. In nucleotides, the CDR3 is TGTGCCAGCAGCTTTAGCGGGAGCAATGAGCAGTTCTTC. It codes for CASSFSGSNEQFF.

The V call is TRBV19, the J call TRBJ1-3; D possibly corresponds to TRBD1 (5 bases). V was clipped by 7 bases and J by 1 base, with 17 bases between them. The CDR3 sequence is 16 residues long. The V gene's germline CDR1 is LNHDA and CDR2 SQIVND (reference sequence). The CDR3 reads CASNLGAAKSGNTIYF. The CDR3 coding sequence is TGTGCCAGTAACCTAGGGGCCGCTAAGTCTGGAAACACCATATATTTT.

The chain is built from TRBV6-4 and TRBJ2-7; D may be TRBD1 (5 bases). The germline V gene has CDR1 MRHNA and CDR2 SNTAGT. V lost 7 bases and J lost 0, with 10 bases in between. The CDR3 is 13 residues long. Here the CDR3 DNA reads TGTGCCAGCACCAGGGCTCCCTCCTACGAGCAGTACTTC. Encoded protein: CASTRAPSYEQYF.

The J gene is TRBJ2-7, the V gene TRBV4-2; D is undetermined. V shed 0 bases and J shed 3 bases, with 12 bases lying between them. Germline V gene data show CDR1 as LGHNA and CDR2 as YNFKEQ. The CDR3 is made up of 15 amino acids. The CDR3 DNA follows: TGTGCCAGCAGCCAAGATGTGTTTGGCGGCTACGAGCAGTACTTC. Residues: CASSQDVFGGYEQYF.

This CDR3 is CASSEGGQGAFGYTF. The CDR3 DNA reads as TGTGCCAGCAGTGAAGGGGGACAGGGGGCGTTCGGCTACACCTTC. V is TRBV6-1 and J is TRBJ1-2, with 12 positions matching TRBD1. The V segment lost 1 base and the J segment 8 bases; nucleotides outside the gene matches: 5. CDR1 is MNHNS and CDR2 is SASEGT in the germline V gene. The CDR3 totals 15 residues.